The present entry profiles one T cell receptor beta chain with its context. Its antigen is still unknown. Base qualities were left out, and no much larger clone turns up one base away. The library was prepared using the immunoSEQ multiplex PCR assay. In its TCRdb copy, this immuneACCESS table keeps in-frame sequences only and misses some clones. Where compared with another copy, unresolved V genes explain less than half of these, and the others have no known cause. The sample table shows 30,000 to 40,000 clones, and roughly 92% are seen once. The top ten hold over 4% of the sample. The data are from a study of technical replicates of blood from a few donors (dated by TCRdb to between 2016 and 2019). Per the germline V gene, SGHRS is the CDR1 and YFSETQ is the CDR2. The CDR3 measures 16 amino acids from cysteine to phenylalanine. Only the CDR3 portion is preserved as DNA: 48 bases, with reading frame beginning at the first base. V is cut back by 4 bases and J by 6 bases, with 10 bases in the junction unmatched.

Material for sequencing was PBMCs. The rearranged chain carries TRBV5-1 and TRBJ2-2, with 9 middle bases fitting TRBD2. This sequence was found in a human donor in good health. Some clones in this sample may be carry-over from other donors' samples. The nucleotides read TGCGCCAGCAGCCCACTGGCGGGGGGGGCCCCCGGGGAGCTGTTTTTT. Translated, it gives CASSPLAGGAPGELFF.